This entry features one T cell receptor (beta chain) sequence. The antigen remains undetermined. The data derive from a study of vaccination effects on CD4 cells after COVID-19. Study information: Post-vaccine samples followed the second dose by a median of 72 days.

The germline V gene has CDR1 GTSNPN and CDR2 SVGIG (reference sequence). The V segment lost 5 bases and the J segment 5 bases; nucleotides outside the gene matches: 8. The CDR3 is made up of 14 amino acids. Prior to sequencing, the ViraFEST assay stimulated PBMC with viral peptide pools, which expanded the antigen-specific CD4+ T cells. CD4+ T cell isolation took place after approximately 11 days of culture. Participants received two doses of either the BNT162b2 or mRNA-1273 vaccine. Testing of the vaccine recipients showed negative nucleocapsid antibodies and no prior SARS-CoV-2 infection. Sequencing was performed with immunoSEQ multiplex PCR; in TCRdb, only in-frame clones are kept and a portion is missing. The sample contains tens of thousands of clones, about 67% of which appear only once.

The source is a human donor who received a COVID-19 vaccine. Sequenced here: CD4+ T cells from PBMCs cultured with HCoV-229E spike peptides, sampled after COVID-19 vaccination. The chain is built from TRBV30 and TRBJ1-1; 10 bases match TRBD1. The CDR3 reads CAWGGTGVITEAFF. Written as DNA, the CDR3 is TGTGCCTGGGGGGGGACAGGGGTGATTACTGAAGCTTTCTTT.